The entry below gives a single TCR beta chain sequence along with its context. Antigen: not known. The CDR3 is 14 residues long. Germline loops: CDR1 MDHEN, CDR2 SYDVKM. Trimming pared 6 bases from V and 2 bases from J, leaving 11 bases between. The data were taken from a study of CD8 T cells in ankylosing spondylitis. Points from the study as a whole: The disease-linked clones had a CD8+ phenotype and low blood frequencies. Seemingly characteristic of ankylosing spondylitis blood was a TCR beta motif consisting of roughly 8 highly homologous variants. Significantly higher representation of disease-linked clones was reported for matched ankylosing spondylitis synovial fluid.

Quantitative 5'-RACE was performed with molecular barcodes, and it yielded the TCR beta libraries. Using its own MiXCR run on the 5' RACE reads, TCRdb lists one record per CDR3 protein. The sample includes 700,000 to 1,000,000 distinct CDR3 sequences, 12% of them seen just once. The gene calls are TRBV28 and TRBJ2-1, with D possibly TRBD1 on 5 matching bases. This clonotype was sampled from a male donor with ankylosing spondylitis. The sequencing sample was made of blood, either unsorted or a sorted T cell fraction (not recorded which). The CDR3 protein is CASSPVGAYNEQFF. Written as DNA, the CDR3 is TGTGCCAGCAGCCCGGTAGGGGCCTACAATGAGCAGTTCTTC.